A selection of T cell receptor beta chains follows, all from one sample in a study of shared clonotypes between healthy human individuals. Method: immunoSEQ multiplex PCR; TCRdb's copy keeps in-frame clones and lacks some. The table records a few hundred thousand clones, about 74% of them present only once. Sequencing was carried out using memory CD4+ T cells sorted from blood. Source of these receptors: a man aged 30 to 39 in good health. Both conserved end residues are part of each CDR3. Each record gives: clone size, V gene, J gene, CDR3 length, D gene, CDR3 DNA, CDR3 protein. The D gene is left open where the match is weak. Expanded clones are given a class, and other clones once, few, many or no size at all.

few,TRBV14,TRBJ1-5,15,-,TGTGCCAGCAGCCAAGTAGGGGGAGGGAATCAGCCCCAGCATTTT,CASSQVGGGNQPQHF
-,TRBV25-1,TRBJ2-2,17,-,TGTGCCAGCAGTGGAACACCTCCGGGACGGCCCGGCGGGGAGCTGTTTTTT,CASSGTPPGRPGGELFF
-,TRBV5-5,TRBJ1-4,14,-,TGTGCCAGCAGCTTCTCCGAGCGAGGTGAAAAACTGTTTTTT,CASSFSERGEKLFF
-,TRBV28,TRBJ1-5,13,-,TGTGCCAGCAGGCGACAGCTAAATCAGCCCCAGCATTTT,CASRRQLNQPQHF
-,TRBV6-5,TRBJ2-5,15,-,TGTGCCAGCAGTTACCAGCCGAGGGGAGAGGGGACCCAGTACTTC,CASSYQPRGEGTQYF
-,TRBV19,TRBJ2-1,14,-,TGTGCCAGTAGTATAATTGGCGGGTACAATGAGCAGTTCTTC,CASSIIGGYNEQFF
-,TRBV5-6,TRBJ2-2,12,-,TGTGCCAGCAGCTTGGCCCGTCCGCCGCTGTTTTTT,CASSLARPPLFF
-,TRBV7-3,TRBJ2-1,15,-,TGTGCCAGCAGCTTAACCGGACTGGCTAAGAATGAGCAGTTCTTC,CASSLTGLAKNEQFF
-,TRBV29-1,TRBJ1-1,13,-,TGCAGCGTTGAAGCACAGGGTAACACTGAAGCTTTCTTT,CSVEAQGNTEAFF
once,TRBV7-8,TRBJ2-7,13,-,TGTGCCAGCAGCCTACTGGGAGCTTACGAGCAGTACTTC,CASSLLGAYEQYF
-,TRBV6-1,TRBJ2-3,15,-,TGTGCCAGCAGTGTCAGAGGGGCTCGCACAGATACGCAGTATTTT,CASSVRGARTDTQYF
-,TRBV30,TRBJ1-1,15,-,TGTGCCTGGATCCTCCGGGGGGCCCCGGGCACTGAAGCTTTCTTT,CAWILRGAPGTEAFF
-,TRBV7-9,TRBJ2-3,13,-,TGTGCCAGCAGATCAGGAAGCACAGATACGCAGTATTTT,CASRSGSTDTQYF
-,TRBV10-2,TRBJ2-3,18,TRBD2,TGCGCCAGCATCGCTAGCGGGCTCCGTTCCTCTAGCACAGATACGCAGTATTTT,CASIASGLRSSSTDTQYF
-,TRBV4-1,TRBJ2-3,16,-,TGCGCCAGCAGCCAAGAAGGCTGGTCGGTCACAGATACGCAGTATTTT,CASSQEGWSVTDTQYF
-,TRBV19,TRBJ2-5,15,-,TGTGCCAGTAGTATTAGGAGGGGGGAGCAAGAGACCCAGTACTTC,CASSIRRGEQETQYF
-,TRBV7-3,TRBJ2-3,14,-,TGTGCCAGCAGCTTCGGCGGGGGCACAGATACGCAGTATTTT,CASSFGGGTDTQYF
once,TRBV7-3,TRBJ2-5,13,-,TGTGCCAGCAGCTTAAAGCCCCGGGAGACCCAGTACTTC,CASSLKPRETQYF
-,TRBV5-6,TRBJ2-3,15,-,TGTGCCAGCAGCTTGGGGTGGGAGCGCACAGATACGCAGTATTTT,CASSLGWERTDTQYF
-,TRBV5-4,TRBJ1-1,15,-,TGTGCCAGCAGTTGGGCCGGGACACTGAACACTGAAGCTTTCTTT,CASSWAGTLNTEAFF
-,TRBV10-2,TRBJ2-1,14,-,TGCGCCAGCAGTCATTTCTCGAAATCCAATGAGCAGTTCTTC,CASSHFSKSNEQFF
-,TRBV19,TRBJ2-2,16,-,TGTGCCAGTACCTCCCTGGCGGGGCGAAACACCGGGGAGCTGTTTTTT,CASTSLAGRNTGELFF
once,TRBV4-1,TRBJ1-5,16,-,TGCGCCAGCAGCCAAGATTGGCGGGGGCTGAATCAGCCCCAGCATTTT,CASSQDWRGLNQPQHF
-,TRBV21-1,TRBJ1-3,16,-,TGTGCCAGCAGCAGTTCCGGGCCCCAGGCTGGAAACACCATATATTTT,CASSSSGPQAGNTIYF
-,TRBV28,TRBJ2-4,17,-,TGTGCCAGGCCGACAAATCCCACCCGAGGAGCCAAAAACATTCAGTACTTC,CARPTNPTRGAKNIQYF
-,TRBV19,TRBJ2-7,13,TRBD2,TGTGCCAGTAGCTCGACTAGCGGGAGAGAGAAGTACTTC,CASSSTSGREKYF
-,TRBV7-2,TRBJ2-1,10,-,TGTGCCAGCAGGTACAATGAGCAGTTCTTC,CASRYNEQFF
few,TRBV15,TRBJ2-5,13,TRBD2,TGTGCCACCAGCACAGCGGGAGGGGAGACCCAGTACTTC,CATSTAGGETQYF
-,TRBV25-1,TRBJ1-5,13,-,TGTGCCAGCAGTGAATATATAGGTCAGCCCCAGCATTTT,CASSEYIGQPQHF
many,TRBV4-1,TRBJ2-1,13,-,TGCGCCAGCAGCCAAGGTTGGAGGCTGGAGCAGTTCTTC,CASSQGWRLEQFF
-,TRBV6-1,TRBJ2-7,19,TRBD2,TGTGCCAGCAGTGAAATGGGACTAGCGGGGACCATAAGCTCCTACGAGCAGTACTTC,CASSEMGLAGTISSYEQYF
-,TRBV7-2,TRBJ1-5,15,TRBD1,TGTGCCAGCAGCCGAGACAGGGTCAGCAATCAGCCCCAGCATTTT,CASSRDRVSNQPQHF
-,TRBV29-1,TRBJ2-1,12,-,TGCAGCGTGCCGGGTCCTGCAGGCGAGCAGTTCTTC,CSVPGPAGEQFF
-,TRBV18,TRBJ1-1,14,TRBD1,TGTGCCAGCTCACGCGGGACAGGGGGGGCTGAAGCTTTCTTT,CASSRGTGGAEAFF
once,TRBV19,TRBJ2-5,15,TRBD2,TGTGCCAGTAGTTTTCTACTAGCGGGGAAAGAGACCCAGTACTTC,CASSFLLAGKETQYF
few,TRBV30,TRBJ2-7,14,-,TGTGCCTGGAGTGGGAGCAAGGGTAGCTACGAGCAGTACTTC,CAWSGSKGSYEQYF
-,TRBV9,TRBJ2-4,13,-,TGTGCCAGCAGCGTGGGGGTCAAAAACATTCAGTACTTC,CASSVGVKNIQYF
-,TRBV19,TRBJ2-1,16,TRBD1,TGTGCCAGTAGTATTAGTGTCGGACAGGGGGCGAATGAGCAGTTCTTC,CASSISVGQGANEQFF
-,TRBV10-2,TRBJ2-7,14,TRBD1,TGCGCCACCACCCCACAGGGGGCGCGTAGCGAGCAGTACTTC,CATTPQGARSEQYF
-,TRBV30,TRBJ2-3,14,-,TGTGCCTGGAGTGGGGACAAGAGCACAGATACGCAGTATTTT,CAWSGDKSTDTQYF
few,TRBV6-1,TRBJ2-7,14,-,TGTGCCAGCAAACACAAGGGGCCGACAGTGGAGCAGTACTTC,CASKHKGPTVEQYF
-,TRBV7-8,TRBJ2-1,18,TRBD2,TGTGCCAGCAGCTCTCGGGAGCAGAGCGGGAGCTCCTACAATGAGCAGTTCTTC,CASSSREQSGSSYNEQFF
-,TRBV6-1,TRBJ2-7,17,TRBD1,TGTGCCAGCAGTGAAGCATCGACAGGGGCCGCCGGGGGCGAGCAGTACTTC,CASSEASTGAAGGEQYF
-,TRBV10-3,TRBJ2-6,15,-,TGTGCCATCAGTCCTCCGTACGCTGGGGCCAACGTCCTGACTTTC,CAISPPYAGANVLTF
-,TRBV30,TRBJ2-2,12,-,TGTGCCTGGGGGGGACAAACCGGGGAGCTGTTTTTT,CAWGGQTGELFF
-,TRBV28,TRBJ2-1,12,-,TGTGCCAGCATGAGAGAGCGCAATGAGCAGTTCTTC,CASMRERNEQFF
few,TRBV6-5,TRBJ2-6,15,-,TGTGCCAGCAGACCGGGAAACTCTGGGGCCAACGTCCTGACTTTC,CASRPGNSGANVLTF
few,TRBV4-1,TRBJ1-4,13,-,TGCGCCAGCAGCCTACAGTTAAATGAAAAACTGTTTTTT,CASSLQLNEKLFF
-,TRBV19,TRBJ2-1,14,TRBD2,TGTGCCAGTAGTATAGGACTAGCGGACCAAAAGCAGTTCTTC,CASSIGLADQKQFF
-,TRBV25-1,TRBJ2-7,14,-,TGTGCCAGCAGTGAATCTGGGTCCGGCTACGAGCAGTACTTC,CASSESGSGYEQYF
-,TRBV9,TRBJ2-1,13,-,TGTGCCAGCAGTGCCGGGACCTACAATGAGCAGTTCTTC,CASSAGTYNEQFF
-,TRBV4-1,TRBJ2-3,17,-,TGCGCCAGCAGCCAAGCCGTATCTAGCAGTAGCACAGATACGCAGTATTTT,CASSQAVSSSSTDTQYF
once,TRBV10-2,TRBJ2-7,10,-,TGCGCCAGCAGCCACTACGAGCAGTACTTC,CASSHYEQYF
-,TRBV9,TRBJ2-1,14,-,TGTGCCAGCAGCGTAGAAACAGGGTTGGTTGAGCAGTTCTTC,CASSVETGLVEQFF
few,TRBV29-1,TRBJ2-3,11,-,TGCAGCGTTGCAGACACAGATACGCAGTATTTT,CSVADTDTQYF
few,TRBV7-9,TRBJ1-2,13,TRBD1,TGTGCCAGCAGCTTCCCCTCGACAGGGAGCTACACCTTC,CASSFPSTGSYTF
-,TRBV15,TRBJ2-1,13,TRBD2,TGTGCCACCAGCACTAGCGGGAGTAATGAGCAGTTCTTC,CATSTSGSNEQFF